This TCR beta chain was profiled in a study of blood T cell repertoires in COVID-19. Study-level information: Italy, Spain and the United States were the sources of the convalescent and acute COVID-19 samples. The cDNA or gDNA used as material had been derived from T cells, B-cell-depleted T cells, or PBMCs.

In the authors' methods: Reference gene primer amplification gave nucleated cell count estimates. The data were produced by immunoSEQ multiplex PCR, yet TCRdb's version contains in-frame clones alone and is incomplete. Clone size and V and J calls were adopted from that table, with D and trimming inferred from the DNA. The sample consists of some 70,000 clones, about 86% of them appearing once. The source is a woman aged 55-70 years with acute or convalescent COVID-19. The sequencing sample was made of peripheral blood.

CDR3 coding DNA: TGTGCCAGCGGCACCCCTGGAGGGATCAAGACAGATACGCAGTATTTT. Its protein is CASGTPGGIKTDTQYF. V and J are TRBV2 and TRBJ2-3, with D possibly TRBD2 on 6 matching bases. Deletions cut 8 bases from V and 3 bases from J, with 21 bases between. There are 16 residues in the CDR3. Germline V CDR1 and CDR2: SNHLY, FYNNEI.